These T cell receptor beta chains were read from a single sample in a study of blood T cell repertoires in COVID-19. TCRdb's copy holds only in-frame clones and misses some; the assay was immunoSEQ multiplex PCR. The data hold roughly 300,000 clones, with around 90% observed a single time. Sequences were obtained from PBMCs or T cells enriched from blood (not recorded which). These receptors originate from a woman under 40 who had recovered from COVID-19. Each CDR3 is given without its conserved first and last residue. Each record gives: CDR3 length, V gene, J gene, CDR3 protein.

cdr3_length: 11; v_call: TRBV28; j_call: TRBJ2-7; cdr3_aa: ASSVTQGDEQY
cdr3_length: 12; v_call: TRBV13; j_call: TRBJ1-1; cdr3_aa: ASSFSRANTEAF
cdr3_length: 13; v_call: TRBV7-6; j_call: TRBJ2-7; cdr3_aa: ASSLGLAGVYEQY
cdr3_length: 13; v_call: TRBV4-1; j_call: TRBJ2-1; cdr3_aa: ASSNPGRGIDEQF
cdr3_length: 10; v_call: TRBV7-2; j_call: TRBJ2-5; cdr3_aa: ASSTRGETQY
cdr3_length: 13; v_call: TRBV7-2; j_call: TRBJ2-3; cdr3_aa: ASSTHRYSTDTQY
cdr3_length: 13; v_call: TRBV4-3; j_call: TRBJ2-5; cdr3_aa: ASSNRTGGTETQY
cdr3_length: 13; v_call: TRBV28; j_call: TRBJ1-6; cdr3_aa: ASSPPDRDRPPLH
cdr3_length: 13; v_call: TRBV5-1; j_call: TRBJ2-2; cdr3_aa: ASSYNRGGTGELF
cdr3_length: 14; v_call: TRBV28; j_call: TRBJ1-3; cdr3_aa: ASSQYRDRAGNTIY
cdr3_length: 10; v_call: TRBV2; j_call: TRBJ1-3; cdr3_aa: ASKEVGNTIY
cdr3_length: 12; v_call: TRBV4-3; j_call: TRBJ2-1; cdr3_aa: ASSHPPSSGEQF
cdr3_length: 13; v_call: TRBV14; j_call: TRBJ2-7; cdr3_aa: ASSQGLARSYEQY
cdr3_length: 15; v_call: TRBV28; j_call: TRBJ1-1; cdr3_aa: ASSSNPPRRGNTEAF
cdr3_length: 13; v_call: TRBV6-5; j_call: TRBJ2-2; cdr3_aa: ASTRQGLGTGELF
cdr3_length: 13; v_call: TRBV7-2; j_call: TRBJ2-7; cdr3_aa: ASSSTGTGSGEQY